Listed here are 18 T cell receptor beta chains from one sample, sequenced in a study of T-cell memory formation after mild COVID-19. TCRdb used MiXCR to reprocess the 5' RACE reads, holding one entry per CDR3 protein. In the table there are 130,000 to 150,000 distinct CDR3 sequences, roughly 6.3% of which are singletons. The sequencing sample was made of PBMCs or a T cell subset sorted from them (not recorded which). The receptor source for this set is an adult woman who had mild COVID-19 (a few samples of this study predate the infection). Cell type and time point are not known.

V gene TRBV12-3 or TRBV12-4 combines with J gene TRBJ1-2; D call uncertain. V gave up 5 bases and J gave up 7 bases, with 14 bases separating them. This CDR3 spans 13 amino acids. The CDR3 sequence: CASSTQALGGYTF. The DNA of the CDR3 is TGTGCCAGCAGTACTCAGGCTTTGGGTGGCTACACCTTC.

This clonotype came up many times. The chain employs TRBV5-1 and TRBJ2-7; D is unresolved. In germline, CDR1 is SGHRS, CDR2 YFSETQ. Trimming cost V 2 bases and J 0 bases, with 12 bases left between them. The CDR3 contains 15 residues. DNA of the CDR3: TGCGCCAGCAGCTTTGGCAGTGACCCCTCCTACGAGCAGTACTTC. Translated: CASSFGSDPSYEQYF.

This clonotype occurred many times. The genes are TRBV5-1 and TRBJ2-1; 10 bases line up with TRBD1. The CDR3 extends over 16 amino acids. Germline values: CDR1 SGHRS, CDR2 YFSETQ. V trimming: 2 bases; J trimming: 4 bases; junction bases outside the gene matches: 6. The CDR3 sequence: CASSFPGTGAYNEQFF. The CDR3, as DNA: TGCGCCAGCAGCTTTCCCGGGACAGGGGCGTACAATGAGCAGTTCTTC.

This clonotype was seen ten or more times. The rearrangement uses TRBV5-5 and TRBJ2-7, with TRBD2 identical over 11 bases. Germline-derived CDR1 and CDR2 are SGHKS and YYEKEE (reference sequence). The V and J ends lost 4 bases and 4 bases, in that order; junction bases with no gene match: 7. The CDR3 length is 15 residues. The CDR3 DNA reads as TGTGCCAGCAGCCCCATCACTAGCGGGGGTTACGAGCAGTACTTC. The encoded protein is CASSPITSGGYEQYF.

This clonotype was seen ten or more times. The chain uses TRBV6-1 and TRBJ2-1; TRBD2 aligns across 7 bases. V was clipped by 8 bases and J by 6 bases; unmatched bases: 4. This CDR3 comprises 12 residues. CDR1 MNHNS and CDR2 SASEGT come from the germline V gene. The CDR3 sequence: CASGDYRNEQFF. The CDR3 nucleotides are TGTGCCAGCGGGGACTACCGCAATGAGCAGTTCTTC.

This clonotype was observed many times. The chain employs TRBV19 and TRBJ2-3; 7 bases agree with TRBD1. V shed 6 bases, J shed 3 bases, and the junction held 9 bases outside the gene matches. CDR1 is LNHDA, CDR2 SQIVND, per germline (reference sequence). This CDR3 is 15 amino acids long. The CDR3 is CASSQSGTATDTQYF. In DNA form, the CDR3 reads TGTGCCAGTAGCCAATCCGGGACAGCTACAGATACGCAGTATTTT.

The gene calls are TRBV18 and TRBJ2-1; 7 bases agree with TRBD1. Trimming took 4 bases from V and 4 from J; bases not matched to a gene: 4. CDR1 and CDR2 from the germline V gene are KGHSH and LQKENI. This CDR3 is 14 amino acids long. The chain's CDR3 is CASSQDRKYNEQFF. CDR3 nucleotide sequence: TGTGCCAGCTCACAGGACAGGAAATACAATGAGCAGTTCTTC.

This clonotype appeared a few times. The chain joins TRBV9 to TRBJ2-3, with D possibly matching TRBD2 (5 bases). The CDR3 runs to 14 residues. Looked up from germline, CDR1 is SGDLS and CDR2 is YYNGEE. V was trimmed by 4 bases and J by 3 bases, leaving 12 bases between them. Here the CDR3 reads CASSRTPMTDTQYF. The CDR3 DNA sequence: TGTGCCAGCAGCCGGACTCCGATGACAGATACGCAGTATTTT.

Many counts were recorded for this clonotype. The chain recombines TRBV5-1 with TRBJ2-7, with 10 positions matching TRBD1. After removal of 1 base from V and 5 bases from J, the junction contained 6 bases not matched to a gene. This CDR3 comprises 15 residues. From germline, CDR1 is SGHRS and CDR2 YFSETQ. The CDR3 sequence is CASSLQGTGAHEQYF. The DNA of the CDR3 is TGCGCCAGCAGCTTGCAGGGGACAGGGGCCCACGAGCAGTACTTC.

The chain combines TRBV5-1 with TRBJ1-2; TRBD1 matches 7 bases. Germline CDR1 and CDR2: SGHRS and YFSETQ. V gave up 0 bases and J gave up 2 bases; unmatched junction bases: 13. The CDR3 loop spans 18 amino acids. The CDR3 DNA sequence: TGCGCCAGCAGCTTGGCACAGGGGAAATTGAAGGGGAACTATGGCTACACCTTC. This encodes CASSLAQGKLKGNYGYTF. The full variable domain, with the rest looked up from reference TRBV5-1 and TRBJ1-2, is KAGVTQTPRYLIKTRGQQVTLSCSPISGHRSVSWYQQTPGQGLQFLFEYFSETQRNKGNFPGRFSGRQFSNSRSEMNVSTLELGDSALYLCASSLAQGKLKGNYGYTFGSGTRLTVV.

This clonotype has a count of ten or more. J is TRBJ1-6 and V is TRBV6-5; D is unclear. This CDR3 has 15 amino acids. V was shortened by 0 bases and J by 7 bases, with 10 bases between the two germline ends. Looked up from germline, CDR1 is MNHEY and CDR2 is SVGAGI. The CDR3 region has the DNA TGTGCCAGCAGTTACTCGGGTCGCTTCAATTCACCCCTCCACTTT. Its protein is CASSYSGRFNSPLHF.

The chain joins TRBV20-1 to TRBJ2-7; 9 bases align to TRBD1. Germline lookup yields CDR1 DFQATT and CDR2 SNEGSKA (reference sequence). CDR3 length equals 13 residues. Unmatched junction bases numbered 6, after V lost 4 bases and J lost 5 bases. The CDR3 loop reads CSAIGQGNDEQYF. CDR3 in DNA: TGCAGTGCTATAGGACAGGGGAACGACGAGCAGTACTTC.

The rearrangement joins TRBV27 to TRBJ2-7; the match to TRBD2 covers 10 bases. In germline, CDR1 is MNHEY, CDR2 SMNVEV (reference sequence). The V and J ends lost 0 bases and 3 bases, in that order; junction bases with no gene match: 8. The CDR3 has 17 amino acids. CDR3 sequence (DNA): TGTGCCAGCAGTTTATCGAAACTAGCGGGGAACAACTACGAGCAGTACTTC. Its translation is CASSLSKLAGNNYEQYF.

The CDR3 spells CASSKTGQYNEQFF. The CDR3 DNA reads as TGTGCCAGCAGTAAAACGGGACAGTACAATGAGCAGTTCTTC. V gene TRBV12-3 or TRBV12-4 combines with J gene TRBJ2-1; 7 bases are a match to TRBD1. This CDR3 has 14 amino acids. V lost 5 bases and J lost 4; bases outside the gene matches: 5.

The sample holds many counts of this clonotype. The rearrangement joins TRBV20-1 to TRBJ2-7, with 9 bases identical to TRBD1. After removal of 6 bases from V and 3 bases from J, the junction contained 3 bases not matched to a gene. Germline CDR1 reads DFQATT; CDR2 reads SNEGSKA (reference sequence). The CDR3 has 12 amino acids. CDR3 nucleotides: TGCAGTGCAAGGGACAGGGTCTACGAGCAGTACTTC. Translation: CSARDRVYEQYF.

The chain carries TRBV7-2 and TRBJ2-7, with D perhaps matching TRBD2 (6 bases). Germline CDR1 reads SGHTA; CDR2 reads FQGNSA. CDR3 length: 15 residues. The ends were cut back, 5 bases at V and 0 bases at J, with 14 bases in the middle. CDR3 nucleotide sequence: TGTGCCAGCAGCGGAGGGGCCGGACCCTCCTACGAGCAGTACTTC. It is translated as CASSGGAGPSYEQYF.

This clonotype was seen repeatedly, ten times or more. This sequence joins TRBV29-1 and TRBJ2-4, with D possibly TRBD2 on 6 matching bases. This CDR3 region has 14 residues. V was pared by 4 bases and J by 0 bases, with 10 bases between. CDR1 SQVTM and CDR2 ANQGSEA come from the germline V gene. CDR3 amino acids: CSVAGGVAKNIQYF. CDR3 DNA sequence: TGCAGCGTTGCGGGCGGGGTAGCCAAAAACATTCAGTACTTC.

This clonotype was seen only a few times. This chain uses TRBV11-3 with TRBJ2-1; TRBD2 might be the D (7 bases). V was trimmed by 5 bases and J by 3 bases, leaving 17 bases between them. CDR3 length: 16 residues. Per germline, CDR1 SGHNT and CDR2 YENEEA. CDR3 amino acids: CASSPKLRGLYNEQFF. CDR3 DNA sequence: TGTGCCAGCAGCCCCAAGTTGCGGGGGCTCTACAATGAGCAGTTCTTC. The complete variable domain, with remaining parts taken from reference TRBV11-3 and TRBJ2-1, reads EAGVVQSPRYKIIEKKQPVAFWCNPISGHNTLYWYLQNLGQGPELLIRYENEEAVDDSQLPKDRFSAERLKGVDSTLKIQPAELGDSAVYLCASSPKLRGLYNEQFFGPGTRLTVL.